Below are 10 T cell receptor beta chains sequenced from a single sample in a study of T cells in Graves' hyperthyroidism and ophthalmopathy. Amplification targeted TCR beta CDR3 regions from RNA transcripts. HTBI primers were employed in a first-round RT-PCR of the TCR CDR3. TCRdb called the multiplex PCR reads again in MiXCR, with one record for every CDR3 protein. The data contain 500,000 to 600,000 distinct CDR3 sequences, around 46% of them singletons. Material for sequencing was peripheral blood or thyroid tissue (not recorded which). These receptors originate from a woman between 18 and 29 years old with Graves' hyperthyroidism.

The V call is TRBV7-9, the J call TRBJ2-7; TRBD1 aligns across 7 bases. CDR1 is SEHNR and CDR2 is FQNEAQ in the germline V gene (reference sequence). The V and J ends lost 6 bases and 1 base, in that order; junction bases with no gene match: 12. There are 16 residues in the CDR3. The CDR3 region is CASRTTTGLDSYEQYF. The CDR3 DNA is TGTGCCAGCAGGACCACGACAGGGCTGGATTCCTACGAGCAGTACTTC. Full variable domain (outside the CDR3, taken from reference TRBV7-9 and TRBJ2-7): DTGVSQNPRHKITKRGQNVTFRCDPISEHNRLYWYRQTLGQGPEFLTYFQNEAQLEKSRLLSDRFSAERPKGSFSTLEIQRTEQGDSAMYLCASRTTTGLDSYEQYFGPGTRLTVT.

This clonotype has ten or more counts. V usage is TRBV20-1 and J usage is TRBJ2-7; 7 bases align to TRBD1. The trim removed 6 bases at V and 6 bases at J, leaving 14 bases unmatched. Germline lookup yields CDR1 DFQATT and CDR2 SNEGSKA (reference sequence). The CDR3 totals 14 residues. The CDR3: CSAQTLAGGAEQYF. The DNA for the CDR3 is TGCAGTGCGCAGACTCTGGCAGGGGGTGCCGAGCAGTACTTC.

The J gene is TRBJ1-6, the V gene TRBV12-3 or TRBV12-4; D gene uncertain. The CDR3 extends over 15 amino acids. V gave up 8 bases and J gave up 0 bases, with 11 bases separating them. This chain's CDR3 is CASRPQTSYNSPLHF. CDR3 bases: TGTGCCAGCCGGCCTCAGACCTCCTATAATTCACCCCTCCACTTT.

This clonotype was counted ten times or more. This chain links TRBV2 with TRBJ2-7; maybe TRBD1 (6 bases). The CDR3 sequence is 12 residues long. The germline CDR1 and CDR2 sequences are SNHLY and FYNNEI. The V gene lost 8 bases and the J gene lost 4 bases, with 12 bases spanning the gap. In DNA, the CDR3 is TGTGCCAGCTTTGCGGACAGTTACGAGCAGTACTTC. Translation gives CASFADSYEQYF. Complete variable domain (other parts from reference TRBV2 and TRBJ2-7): EPEVTQTPSHQVTQMGQEVILRCVPISNHLYFYWYRQILGQKVEFLVSFYNNEISEKSEIFDDQFSVERPDGSNFTLKIRSTKLEDSAMYFCASFADSYEQYFGPGTRLTVT.

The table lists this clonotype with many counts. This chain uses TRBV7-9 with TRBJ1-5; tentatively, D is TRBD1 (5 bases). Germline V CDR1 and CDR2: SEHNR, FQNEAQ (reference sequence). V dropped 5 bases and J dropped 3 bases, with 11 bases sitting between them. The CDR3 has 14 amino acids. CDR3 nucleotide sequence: TGTGCCAGCAGCGCTACGGGGCACAATCAGCCCCAGCATTTT. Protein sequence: CASSATGHNQPQHF.

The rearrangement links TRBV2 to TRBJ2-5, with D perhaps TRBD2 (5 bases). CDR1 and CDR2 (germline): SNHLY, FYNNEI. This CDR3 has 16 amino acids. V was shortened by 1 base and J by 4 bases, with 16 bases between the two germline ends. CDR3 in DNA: TGTGCCAGCAGTGAAGGGTGGACTGGCCGGGCAGAGACCCAGTACTTC. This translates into CASSEGWTGRAETQYF.

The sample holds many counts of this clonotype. In DNA form, the CDR3 reads TGTGCCAGCAGCTATGACAGGTATAATCAGCCCCAGCATTTT. Encoded protein: CASSYDRYNQPQHF. This chain uses TRBV2 with TRBJ1-5; D possibly corresponds to TRBD1 (6 bases). CDR1 is SNHLY, CDR2 FYNNEI, per germline. V was shortened by 6 bases and J by 4 bases, with 13 bases between the two germline ends. This CDR3 is built from 14 residues.

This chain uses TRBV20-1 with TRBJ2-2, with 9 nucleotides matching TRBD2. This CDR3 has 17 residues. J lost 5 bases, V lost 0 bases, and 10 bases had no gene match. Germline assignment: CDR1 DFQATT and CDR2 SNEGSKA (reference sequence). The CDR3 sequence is CSARDSLAGTGTGELFF. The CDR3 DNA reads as TGCAGTGCTAGAGATAGTCTAGCGGGAACCGGGACCGGGGAGCTGTTTTTT.

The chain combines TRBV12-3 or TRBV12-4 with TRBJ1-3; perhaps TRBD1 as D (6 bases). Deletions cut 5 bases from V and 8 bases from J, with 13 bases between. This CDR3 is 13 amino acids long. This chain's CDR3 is CASSDRPGDTIYF. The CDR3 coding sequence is TGTGCCAGCAGTGATCGCCCAGGGGACACCATATATTTT.

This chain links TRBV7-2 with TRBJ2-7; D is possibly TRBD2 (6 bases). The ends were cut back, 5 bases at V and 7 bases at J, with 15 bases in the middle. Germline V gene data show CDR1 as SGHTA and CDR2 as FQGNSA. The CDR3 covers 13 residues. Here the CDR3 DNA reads TGTGCCAGCAGCCCTCGGGACTCCAAAGAGCAGTACTTC. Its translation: CASSPRDSKEQYF.